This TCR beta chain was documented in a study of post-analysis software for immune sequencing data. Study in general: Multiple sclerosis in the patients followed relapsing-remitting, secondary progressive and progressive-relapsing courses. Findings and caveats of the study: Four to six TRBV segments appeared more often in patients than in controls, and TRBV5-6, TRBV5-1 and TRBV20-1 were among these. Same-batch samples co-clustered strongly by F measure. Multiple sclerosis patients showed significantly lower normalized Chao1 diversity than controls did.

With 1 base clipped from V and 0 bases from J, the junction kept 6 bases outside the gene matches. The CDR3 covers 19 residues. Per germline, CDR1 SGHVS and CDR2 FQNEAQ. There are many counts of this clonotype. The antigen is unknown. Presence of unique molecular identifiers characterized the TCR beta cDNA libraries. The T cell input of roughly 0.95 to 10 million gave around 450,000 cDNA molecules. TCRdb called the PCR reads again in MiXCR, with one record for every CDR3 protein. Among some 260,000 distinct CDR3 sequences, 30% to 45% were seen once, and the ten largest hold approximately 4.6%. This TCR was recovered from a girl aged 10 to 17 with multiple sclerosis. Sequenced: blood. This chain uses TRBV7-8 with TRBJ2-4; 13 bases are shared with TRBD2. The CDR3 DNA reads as TGTGCCAGCAGCTTAGGGACTAGCGGGGGTACTGCAGCCAAAAACATTCAGTACTTC. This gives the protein CASSLGTSGGTAAKNIQYF.